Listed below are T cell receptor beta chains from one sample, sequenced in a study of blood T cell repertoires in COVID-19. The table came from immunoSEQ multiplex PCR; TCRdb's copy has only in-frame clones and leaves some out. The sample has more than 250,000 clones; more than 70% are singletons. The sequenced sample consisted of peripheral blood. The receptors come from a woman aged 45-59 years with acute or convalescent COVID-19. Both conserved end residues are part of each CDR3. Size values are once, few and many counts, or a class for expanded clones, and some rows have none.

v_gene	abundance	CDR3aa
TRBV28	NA	CASSSWSPRTGGLVYYGYTF
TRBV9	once	CASSFGTSADTQYF
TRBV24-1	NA	CATSDLLAGNEQFF
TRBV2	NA	CASKARGGVDTQYF
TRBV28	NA	CASSTRGYNSPLHF
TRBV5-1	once	CASSFSGSTDTQYF
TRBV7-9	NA	CASSTWTGRGEQYF
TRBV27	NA	CASSLRGSTEAFF
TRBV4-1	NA	CASSQDSGMVTEAFF
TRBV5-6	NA	CASSFRVRQPQHF
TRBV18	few	CASSQDRGTYNEQFF
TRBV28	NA	CASSLGRFNQPQHF